This T cell receptor beta chain was captured by sequencing in a study of cytomegalovirus exposure and HLA in healthy donors (dated by TCRdb to between 2016 and 2019). Regarding the research as a whole: A later analysis indicated that the 130 or so validation repertoires were generated on the platform also employed for the 650 to 850 repertoires of the first cohort. The aim of the study was to test whether cataloging public T cell receptors could identify signatures of past pathogen exposure. A separate validation cohort of some 130 different subjects was used in addition to the approximately 700-subject first cohort. The study combined high-throughput TCR immunosequencing, statistical association of individual TCRs with disease status, and machine learning to predict cytomegalovirus infection status.

Receptors were amplified or captured by the immunoSEQ multiplex PCR assay. For the original study's pipeline: A statistical classification framework was built for diagnosing cytomegalovirus status from the catalog of TCR beta chain sequences. Sourced from immuneACCESS, this table was stored by TCRdb with only in-frame sequences that have V and J called. A share of the clones is absent; for the studies checked, an unresolved V gene accounts for under half, and the remainder has no known explanation. The V and J calls and clone size were taken over from that table, and D and trimming were inferred from the DNA. Present in this sample are approximately 260,000 clones, 80% to 90% of which were seen just once. The top ten constitute roughly 0.99% of the sample. Relative to germline, V is 5 bases shorter and J is 3 bases shorter, with 7 bases between their ends. From a lookup of the germline V gene, CDR1 and CDR2 are MNHEY and SVGAGI. Its CDR3 holds 12 amino acids, cysteine through phenylalanine. CDR3 DNA is the only sequence kept; it has 36 bases, read in frame from the first base.

Turning to this clone: Its antigen is still unknown. Qualities for individual bases were not recorded, and no much larger clone is one base off.

Donors formed part of the validation cohort, which comprised about 130 subjects and was distinct from the first cohort of under 800 subjects. General findings and caveats noted by the study authors: Subsequent analysis determined that TCRs grouped into clusters in the first cohort also showed a tendency toward co-occurrence across the 120 or so validation repertoires, and approximately 93% of cluster scores exceeded 0. Three of the identified cytomegalovirus-associated TCR beta chains were confirmed in vitro to be specific for cytomegalovirus antigens. According to the authors, the approach could potentially be generalized to other disease states and immunological phenotypes. The study listed approximately 160 TCR beta chains as associated with cytomegalovirus. All 130 or so repertoires were used to score co-occurrence in the validation cohort in a later analysis, because that analysis had no HLA typing for the cohort. Cytomegalovirus status was reported to be diagnosed by the classifier with high specificity and sensitivity in both the original and validation cohorts. Most TCR sequences were seen in very few donors, while some public TCRs were found in many individuals.

The chain is made from TRBV6-5 and TRBJ1-1; the D segment could be TRBD1, given 5 matching bases. The sequence derives from a woman between 18 and 29 years old in good health and CMV-seronegative. Material: PBMCs. The CDR3 region reads CASSSRDTEAFF. DNA sequence: TGTGCCAGCAGTAGCAGGGACACTGAAGCTTTCTTT.